One sample yielded the 28 T cell receptor beta chains listed below, sequenced in a study of cytomegalovirus exposure and HLA in healthy donors (TCRdb year 2017). Receptor amplification or capture employed the immunoSEQ multiplex PCR assay. For the multiplex PCR, a mixture combining 60 forward primers for TCR Vbeta segments and 13 reverse primers for TCR Jbeta segments was used. Not all clones reach the TCRdb copy of this immuneACCESS table, which keeps in-frame sequences only. Checked studies attribute under half of the gap to unresolved V genes and leave the rest unexplained. Within this sample are 70,000 or so clones, with 55% to 75% of them counted one time only. The ten largest make up about 10% of the sample. The specimen was PBMCs. Source of these receptors: a woman between 25 and 40 years old in good health and CMV-seronegative.

This clone is a singleton in its sample. The chain combines TRBV9 with TRBJ2-3; 10 nucleotides match TRBD2. The CDR3 extends over 13 amino acids. V was clipped by 6 bases and J by 4 bases; unmatched bases: 2. CDR1 and CDR2 (germline): SGDLS, YYNGEE. In nucleotides, the CDR3 is TGTGCCAGCAAGCGGGGGGGATCAGATACGCAGTATTTT. Its protein is CASKRGGSDTQYF.

The chain links TRBV7-2 to TRBJ1-2; tentative D call: TRBD1 (5 bases). This CDR3 has 14 amino acids. CDR1 SGHTA and CDR2 FQGNSA come from the germline V gene. V shed 5 bases and J shed 5 bases, with 15 bases lying between them. The CDR3 protein is CASSLSSDSYGYTF. The CDR3 nucleotides are TGTGCCAGCAGCCTATCTTCCGACAGTTATGGCTACACCTTC.

The chain has TRBV2 and TRBJ1-2, with 8 bases fitting TRBD1. This CDR3 has 20 residues. CDR1 and CDR2 (germline): SNHLY, FYNNEI. Germline trimming cut 3 bases from V and 3 bases from J; bases unmatched to any gene: 21. The CDR3 DNA sequence: TGTGCCAGCAGTGACCTTACACGAAGGACAGGGCCAAGGGTTGACTATGGCTACACCTTC. Its translation: CASSDLTRRTGPRVDYGYTF. The whole variable domain, remainder taken from reference TRBV2 and TRBJ1-2, is EPEVTQTPSHQVTQMGQEVILRCVPISNHLYFYWYRQILGQKVEFLVSFYNNEISEKSEIFDDQFSVERPDGSNFTLKIRSTKLEDSAMYFCASSDLTRRTGPRVDYGYTFGSGTRLTVV.

The chain carries TRBV15 and TRBJ2-7; 7 positions agree with TRBD1. J lost 3 bases, V lost 4 bases, and 3 bases had no gene match. Germline assignment: CDR1 LNHNV and CDR2 YYDKDF (reference sequence). The CDR3 is made up of 13 amino acids. The CDR3 nucleotides read TGTGCCACCAGCATCGGGACAGACTACGAGCAGTACTTC. It yields the protein CATSIGTDYEQYF.

The chain combines TRBV9 with TRBJ1-4; possible D gene TRBD1, 5 bases. V lost 4 bases to trimming and J lost 6 bases, with 16 bases between them. From germline, CDR1 is SGDLS and CDR2 YYNGEE. The CDR3 is made up of 15 amino acids. CDR3: CASSPREGWDEKLFF. For the CDR3, the DNA is TGTGCCAGCAGCCCCCGGGAGGGGTGGGATGAAAAACTGTTTTTT.

The chain combines TRBV9 with TRBJ2-1, with D unclear. Germline loops: CDR1 SGDLS, CDR2 YYNGEE. Trimming removed 4 bases from V and 5 bases from J, with 4 bases in between. The CDR3 has 11 amino acids. CDR3 DNA: TGTGCCAGCAGCATAAACAATGAGCAGTTCTTC. Translating gives CASSINNEQFF.

This chain joins TRBV5-1 and TRBJ1-1; 9 bases agree with TRBD1. The CDR3 has 15 amino acids. Trimming cost V 3 bases and J 5 bases; bases outside gene matches: 8. In germline, CDR1 is SGHRS, CDR2 YFSETQ. The CDR3 sequence: CASSSAGQGRTEAFF. The CDR3 coding sequence is TGCGCCAGCAGCTCAGCGGGACAGGGACGGACTGAAGCTTTCTTT.

The chain uses TRBV11-1 and TRBJ1-1; unclear D gene. The V and J ends lost 0 bases and 1 base respectively, with 6 bases between them. The CDR3 has 14 residues. Per germline, CDR1 SGHAT and CDR2 FQDESV (reference sequence). This CDR3 is CASSLAPGNTEAFF. The CDR3 DNA reads as TGTGCCAGCAGCTTAGCTCCGGGGAACACTGAAGCTTTCTTT.

This clone was seen a few times. The chain carries TRBV5-1 and TRBJ2-3; 7 bases match TRBD2. The CDR3 spans 16 residues. Germline V lookup: CDR1 SGHRS, CDR2 YFSETQ. The ends lost 4 bases at V and 2 bases at J; junction bases unmatched: 10. As DNA, the CDR3 is TGCGCCAGCAGCCTTGGGGTTGCGGGGGACACAGATACGCAGTATTTT. Translation: CASSLGVAGDTDTQYF.

In its sample, this clone was seen a few times. This chain connects TRBV2 to TRBJ1-5; D gene uncertain. Germline CDR1 SNHLY, CDR2 FYNNEI. Trimming took 2 bases from V and 5 from J, leaving 13 bases between them. There are 15 residues in the CDR3. The CDR3 sequence: CASSEYPQRDQPQHF. CDR3 coding DNA: TGTGCCAGCAGTGAATATCCCCAGAGGGATCAGCCCCAGCATTTT.

This clone was seen once. The chain is built from TRBV15 and TRBJ1-5; possible D gene TRBD1, 5 bases. Germline V CDR1 and CDR2: LNHNV, YYDKDF (reference sequence). The CDR3 covers 15 residues. The ends were cut back, 5 bases at V and 4 bases at J, with 15 bases in the middle. CDR3: CATSRRDSRNQPQHF. In DNA, the CDR3 is TGTGCCACCAGCCGGCGCGACAGTAGGAATCAGCCCCAGCATTTT.

This chain uses TRBV2 with TRBJ2-2; 9 bases line up with TRBD1. The CDR3 covers 15 residues. Unmatched junction bases numbered 2, after V lost 2 bases and J lost 4 bases. Germline loops: CDR1 SNHLY, CDR2 FYNNEI. The CDR3 DNA sequence: TGTGCCAGCAGTGAACGACAGGGGGGCACCGGGGAGCTGTTTTTT. Protein: CASSERQGGTGELFF.

The chain recombines TRBV5-1 with TRBJ2-2; 9 bases are a match to TRBD1. Trimming took 0 bases from V and 6 from J; bases not matched to a gene: 6. CDR1 SGHRS and CDR2 YFSETQ come from the germline V gene. The CDR3 runs 16 residues. As DNA, the CDR3 is TGCGCCAGCAGCTTGGCCGGGGGACAGGGTCCCGGGGAGCTGTTTTTT. It is translated as CASSLAGGQGPGELFF.

This clone was observed once. This rearrangement joins TRBV6-5 to TRBJ1-6, with 11 bases fitting TRBD1. The ends lost 10 bases at V and 6 bases at J; junction bases unmatched: 5. The CDR3 covers 14 residues. Germline V gene lookup returns CDR1 MNHEY and CDR2 SVGAGI. The CDR3 DNA is TGTGCCACCGCAGGGACAGGGGGTAATTCACCCCTCCACTTT. Amino acids: CATAGTGGNSPLHF.

In nucleotides, the CDR3 is TGTGCCAGCAGCGTAGATCCAGCGGGGGGTAGGACCGGGGAGCTGTTTTTT. Its protein is CASSVDPAGGRTGELFF. V gene TRBV9 combines with J gene TRBJ2-2; 9 bases align to TRBD2. CDR3 size: 17 residues. Germline trimming cut 0 bases from V and 5 bases from J; bases unmatched to any gene: 8. Germline CDR1 and CDR2: SGDLS and YYNGEE.

This rearrangement joins TRBV30 to TRBJ2-3; 10 positions agree with TRBD2. The CDR3 contains 14 residues. The germline CDR1 and CDR2 sequences are GTSNPN and SVGIG (reference sequence). After removal of 4 bases from V and 4 bases from J, the junction contained 5 bases not matched to a gene. The CDR3 nucleotides are TGTGCCTGGAAGAAGCGGGGGGGTGCAGATACGCAGTATTTT. Its protein product is CAWKKRGGADTQYF.

This clone was seen more than once but under ten times. The chain links TRBV5-4 to TRBJ1-4; D gene ambiguous. CDR1 is SGHNT and CDR2 is YYREEE in the germline V gene (reference sequence). The CDR3 has 17 residues. Trimming removed 3 bases from V and 5 bases from J, with 20 bases in between. CDR3 coding DNA: TGTGCCAGCAGCTCTATGGTTCGGGCGGGAATAAATGAAAAACTGTTTTTT. This codes for CASSSMVRAGINEKLFF. The full variable domain, completed using reference TRBV5-4 and TRBJ1-4, is ETGVTQSPTHLIKTRGQQVTLRCSSQSGHNTVSWYQQALGQGPQFIFQYYREEENGRGNFPPRFSGLQFPNYSSELNVNALELDDSALYLCASSSMVRAGINEKLFFGSGTQLSVL.

The chain links TRBV4-1 to TRBJ2-5, with 9 nucleotides matching TRBD2. The CDR3 length is 15 residues. Germline V CDR1 and CDR2: MGHRA, YSYEKL. V dropped 4 bases and J dropped 5; count of bases not matched to a gene: 8. The CDR3 DNA reads as TGCGCCAGCAGCCTCAATAGCGGGGGTAAGGAGACCCAGTACTTC. It specifies CASSLNSGGKETQYF.

The V gene is TRBV30, the J gene TRBJ1-2; D remains ambiguous. Trimming removed 5 bases at V and 2 bases at J, with 12 bases between. The germline CDR1 and CDR2 sequences are GTSNPN and SVGIG (reference sequence). This CDR3 has 13 residues. The CDR3 DNA is TGTGCCTGGGGAGTTGGATCGAACTATGGCTACACCTTC. Translation gives CAWGVGSNYGYTF.

The genes are TRBV5-1 and TRBJ1-1, with TRBD1 matching over 8 bases. From germline, CDR1 is SGHRS and CDR2 YFSETQ. Losses at the gene ends were 5 bases for V and 3 bases for J; bases not matched to a gene: 6. CDR3 length: 14 residues. The CDR3 is CASRQTGDDTEAFF. Written as DNA, the CDR3 is TGCGCCAGCAGACAGACAGGGGACGACACTGAAGCTTTCTTT.

This chain connects TRBV5-1 to TRBJ1-3; D ambiguous. Germline values: CDR1 SGHRS, CDR2 YFSETQ. The CDR3 loop spans 17 amino acids. Deletions cut 2 bases from V and 0 bases from J, with 15 bases between. CDR3 protein: CASSLGSLSSSGNTIYF. CDR3 sequence (DNA): TGCGCCAGCAGCTTAGGGAGTCTTAGTTCCTCTGGAAACACCATATATTTT.

The genes are TRBV9 and TRBJ2-6; D possibly corresponds to TRBD1 (6 bases). The germline V and J ends were trimmed by 0 bases and 1 base, with 14 bases remaining between them. CDR1 is SGDLS and CDR2 is YYNGEE in the germline V gene. CDR3 length: 18 residues. The CDR3 sequence is CASSVEVGGASGANVLTF. The CDR3, as DNA: TGTGCCAGCAGCGTAGAGGTAGGGGGAGCATCTGGGGCCAACGTCCTGACTTTC.

This clone is a singleton in its sample. This chain joins TRBV20-1 and TRBJ2-7; D not certain. Germline CDR1 DFQATT, CDR2 SNEGSKA (reference sequence). The CDR3 is 11 residues long. V shed 3 bases and J shed 4 bases, with 7 bases lying between them. CDR3 amino acids: CSARVGYEQYF. In DNA form, the CDR3 reads TGCAGTGCTAGGGTCGGGTACGAGCAGTACTTC.

The table lists this clone with a count of one. The V call is TRBV19, the J call TRBJ1-6, with a weak D call TRBD1 (6 bases). With 3 bases removed from V and 10 bases from J, the gap between germline ends came to 13 bases. Looked up from germline, CDR1 is LNHDA and CDR2 is SQIVND (reference sequence). This CDR3 contains 14 residues. The CDR3 coding sequence is TGTGCCAGTAGTATTATCCAGGGGAACTCACCCCTCCACTTT. Its translation: CASSIIQGNSPLHF.

V and J are TRBV9 and TRBJ2-3; D unresolved. Between the trimmed V and J ends, which lost 0 bases and 8 bases, there was a span of 19 bases. CDR3 size: 16 residues. CDR1 and CDR2 (germline): SGDLS, YYNGEE. For the CDR3, the DNA is TGTGCCAGCAGCGTAGCGGAATCCCCCGCCAGAGGTACGCAGTATTTT. Translated: CASSVAESPARGTQYF.

This sequence joins TRBV19 and TRBJ1-5; D perhaps matches TRBD1 (6 bases). Germline CDR1 reads LNHDA; CDR2 reads SQIVND (reference sequence). Trimming removed 9 bases at V and 1 base at J, with 16 bases between. The CDR3 covers 15 residues. The CDR3 DNA reads as TGTGCCAGCAAGGGGTCAGGGGCAAGCAATCAGCCCCAGCATTTT. Translating it yields CASKGSGASNQPQHF.

This chain connects TRBV4-1 to TRBJ1-2, with unresolved D. V was pared by 2 bases and J by 5 bases, with 12 bases between. The CDR3 consists of 14 residues. CDR1 is MGHRA, CDR2 YSYEKL, per germline. CDR3 sequence: CASSQLTRPYGYTF. The CDR3 DNA sequence: TGCGCCAGCAGCCAACTGACAAGACCTTATGGCTACACCTTC.

The rearrangement joins TRBV4-1 to TRBJ1-1; D gene uncertain. V was clipped by 5 bases and J by 1 base, with 8 bases between them. The CDR3 spans 13 residues. Germline V gives CDR1 MGHRA, CDR2 YSYEKL. The CDR3 bases are TGCGCCAGCAGCTTCCGGGAGAACACTGAAGCTTTCTTT. It translates to CASSFRENTEAFF.